This is a list of T cell receptor beta chains from one sample in a study of T cells in tumors after PD-1 blockade. The assay was immunoSEQ multiplex PCR, and TCRdb's table has in-frame clones only and misses some. Of fewer than 3,000 clones listed, approximately 71% are singletons. The sample was tumor tissue, taken after anti-PD-1 treatment. The receptors were sampled from a human donor with basal cell carcinoma. The CDR3 runs from the conserved cysteine through the conserved F or W. Each record gives: J gene, V gene, clone size, CDR3 protein. Clone size is shown for a subset of rows, as once, few, many or a class of expanded clone.

j_gene: TRBJ1-5; v_gene: TRBV27; abundance: .; CDR3aa: CASRQGSNQPQHF
j_gene: TRBJ1-5; v_gene: TRBV28; abundance: .; CDR3aa: CASSRSGSWQPQHF
j_gene: TRBJ2-7; v_gene: TRBV3-1/TRBV3-2; abundance: .; CDR3aa: CASSQGLGTGGSKQYF
j_gene: TRBJ2-7; v_gene: TRBV7-6; abundance: few; CDR3aa: CASSLGGGVEQYF
j_gene: TRBJ1-3; v_gene: TRBV5-1; abundance: .; CDR3aa: CASSFDGSSGNTIYF
j_gene: TRBJ2-5; v_gene: TRBV5-1; abundance: .; CDR3aa: CASSYTGTGEETQYF
j_gene: TRBJ1-1; v_gene: TRBV28; abundance: .; CDR3aa: CASSLDDLVTNTEAFF
j_gene: TRBJ1-3; v_gene: TRBV5-5; abundance: .; CDR3aa: CASSLAELAGGNTIYF
j_gene: TRBJ2-1; v_gene: TRBV9; abundance: large; CDR3aa: CASSVGLAGASNEQFF
j_gene: TRBJ1-2; v_gene: TRBV5-1; abundance: .; CDR3aa: CASKERDTIHGYTF
j_gene: TRBJ2-3; v_gene: TRBV27; abundance: .; CDR3aa: CASSLSSDYTQYF
j_gene: TRBJ2-7; v_gene: TRBV5-4; abundance: .; CDR3aa: CASSGGAGGDEQYF
j_gene: TRBJ2-7; v_gene: TRBV9; abundance: .; CDR3aa: CASSLGQGGVNEQYF
j_gene: TRBJ1-1; v_gene: TRBV2; abundance: few; CDR3aa: CASKTPNRAADTEAFF
j_gene: TRBJ2-3; v_gene: TRBV30; abundance: .; CDR3aa: CAWAQGASTDTQYF
j_gene: TRBJ1-3; v_gene: TRBV14; abundance: .; CDR3aa: CASSLSNSGNTIYF
j_gene: TRBJ2-7; v_gene: TRBV6-5; abundance: .; CDR3aa: CASSQDSFFYEQYF
j_gene: TRBJ2-6; v_gene: TRBV5-1; abundance: .; CDR3aa: CASSYGTGGSLSGANVLTF
j_gene: TRBJ2-2; v_gene: TRBV5-6; abundance: .; CDR3aa: CASSLSRDPGELFF
j_gene: TRBJ2-3; v_gene: TRBV28; abundance: once; CDR3aa: CASSSGMSGGAGADTQYF
j_gene: TRBJ2-5; v_gene: TRBV18; abundance: .; CDR3aa: CASSPPTRETQYF
j_gene: TRBJ1-3; v_gene: TRBV7-9; abundance: .; CDR3aa: CAASGTQHSGNTIYF
j_gene: TRBJ2-5; v_gene: TRBV2; abundance: .; CDR3aa: CASSGGLGKLQETQYF
j_gene: TRBJ2-7; v_gene: TRBV28; abundance: .; CDR3aa: CASSSAGTGDDEQYF
j_gene: TRBJ2-3; v_gene: TRBV9; abundance: .; CDR3aa: CASSVDPPSGMKGTQYF
j_gene: TRBJ2-2; v_gene: TRBV6-6; abundance: .; CDR3aa: CASNRGASGLTGELFF
j_gene: TRBJ1-2; v_gene: TRBV5-5; abundance: .; CDR3aa: CASSLAQGAGANYGYTF
j_gene: TRBJ2-5; v_gene: TRBV7-6; abundance: few; CDR3aa: CASSLGEETQYF
j_gene: TRBJ2-6; v_gene: TRBV2; abundance: .; CDR3aa: CASSAGTARSGANVLTF
j_gene: TRBJ1-1; v_gene: TRBV5-6; abundance: .; CDR3aa: CASSSLDRSSNTEAFF
j_gene: TRBJ1-1; v_gene: TRBV9; abundance: .; CDR3aa: CASSPRMTNTEAFF
j_gene: TRBJ2-5; v_gene: TRBV5-1; abundance: .; CDR3aa: CASSLAGLAVETQYF
j_gene: TRBJ1-6; v_gene: TRBV7-3; abundance: .; CDR3aa: CASSLQGPNSPLHF
j_gene: TRBJ1-1; v_gene: TRBV28; abundance: .; CDR3aa: CASSFPMNTEAFF
j_gene: TRBJ1-5; v_gene: TRBV28; abundance: large; CDR3aa: CASSLSEVLLGQPQHF
j_gene: TRBJ2-7; v_gene: TRBV6-5; abundance: few; CDR3aa: CASSYSRGVGEQYF
j_gene: TRBJ2-3; v_gene: TRBV2; abundance: once; CDR3aa: CASSEGGRREFKDTQYF
j_gene: TRBJ1-1; v_gene: TRBV13; abundance: once; CDR3aa: CASSPPQGRLNTEAFF
j_gene: TRBJ2-5; v_gene: TRBV6-5; abundance: .; CDR3aa: CASSYRGQGGEWTQYF
j_gene: TRBJ1-1; v_gene: TRBV5-1; abundance: .; CDR3aa: CASSGTGGGNTEAFF
j_gene: TRBJ2-7; v_gene: TRBV30; abundance: .; CDR3aa: CAWSVRGEQYF
j_gene: TRBJ2-5; v_gene: TRBV6-5; abundance: once; CDR3aa: CASSYSSGATRETQYF
j_gene: TRBJ1-3; v_gene: TRBV3-1/TRBV3-2; abundance: .; CDR3aa: CASSQYSRTWGAPGNTIYF
j_gene: TRBJ2-2; v_gene: TRBV5-1; abundance: few; CDR3aa: CASSFRGQGTGELFF
j_gene: TRBJ2-3; v_gene: TRBV6-6; abundance: once; CDR3aa: CASSYYGEPSTDTQYF
j_gene: TRBJ2-7; v_gene: TRBV20-1; abundance: .; CDR3aa: CSASRQGGYEQYF
j_gene: TRBJ1-3; v_gene: TRBV30; abundance: few; CDR3aa: CAWSRGVVAGNTIYF
j_gene: TRBJ1-4; v_gene: TRBV5-5; abundance: .; CDR3aa: CASSSEGAQREKLFF
j_gene: TRBJ1-1; v_gene: TRBV7-2; abundance: .; CDR3aa: CASSLDKGRGWPPTEAFF
j_gene: TRBJ2-1; v_gene: TRBV27; abundance: once; CDR3aa: CASSLIGVGEQFF
j_gene: TRBJ1-5; v_gene: TRBV5-6; abundance: few; CDR3aa: CASSLGPGNNQPQHF
j_gene: TRBJ1-6; v_gene: TRBV28; abundance: .; CDR3aa: CASCEYRGMDSPLHF
j_gene: TRBJ1-6; v_gene: TRBV11-2; abundance: .; CDR3aa: CASESSGALGSPLHF
j_gene: TRBJ2-1; v_gene: TRBV28; abundance: once; CDR3aa: CASSLLAAYNEQFF
j_gene: TRBJ2-2; v_gene: TRBV5-1; abundance: few; CDR3aa: CASSPSRDSGELFF
j_gene: TRBJ2-1; v_gene: TRBV9; abundance: few; CDR3aa: CASSPGGLAPEQFF
j_gene: TRBJ1-2; v_gene: TRBV12-2; abundance: .; CDR3aa: CASRLARRGSPINYGYTF
j_gene: TRBJ1-2; v_gene: TRBV30; abundance: .; CDR3aa: CAHDDYGYTF
j_gene: TRBJ2-1; v_gene: TRBV28; abundance: .; CDR3aa: CASSLGGAYNEQFF